This TCR beta chain was documented in a study of cytomegalovirus exposure and HLA in healthy donors. Points from the study as a whole: Within the data, a cluster of highly shared sequence variants was likely a sequencing artifact. According to a later analysis, most TCR beta chains associated with CMV appeared HLA-restricted. TCR beta chains numbering under 200 were designated cytomegalovirus-associated.

A word on this clone: The antigen is undetermined.

The CDR3 has 15 amino acids. Trimming removed 3 bases at V and 4 bases at J, with 14 bases between. CDR1 is SGHRS and CDR2 is YFSETQ in the germline V gene. Researchers ran the PCR with 60 Vbeta and 13 Jbeta primers. TCRdb's table, derived via immunoSEQ multiplex PCR, lists solely in-frame clones and lacks some. The top ten hold around 4.7% of the sample, which has approximately 160,000 clones, 60% to 80% seen once. The V and J genes are TRBV5-1 and TRBJ2-1, with D maybe TRBD2 (6 bases). The clonotype originates from a male donor in good health and CMV-seronegative. The sequenced sample consisted of PBMCs. The CDR3 loop reads CASSWTDYPYNEQFF. In DNA form, the CDR3 reads TGCGCCAGCAGCTGGACGGACTACCCTTACAATGAGCAGTTCTTC.